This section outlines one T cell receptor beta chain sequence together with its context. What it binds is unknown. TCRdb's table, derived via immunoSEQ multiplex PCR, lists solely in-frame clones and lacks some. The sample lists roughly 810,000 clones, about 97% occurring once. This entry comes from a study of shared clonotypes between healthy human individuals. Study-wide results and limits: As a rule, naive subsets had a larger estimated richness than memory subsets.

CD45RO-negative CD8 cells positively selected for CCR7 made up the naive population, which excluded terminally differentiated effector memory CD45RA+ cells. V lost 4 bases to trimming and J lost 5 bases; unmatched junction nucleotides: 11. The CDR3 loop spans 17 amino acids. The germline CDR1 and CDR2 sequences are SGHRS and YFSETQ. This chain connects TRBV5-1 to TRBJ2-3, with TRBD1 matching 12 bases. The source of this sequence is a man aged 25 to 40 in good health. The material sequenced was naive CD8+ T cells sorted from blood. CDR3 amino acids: CASSPGLRDRGQDTQYF. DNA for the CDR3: TGCGCCAGCAGCCCCGGACTCCGGGACAGGGGGCAAGATACGCAGTATTTT. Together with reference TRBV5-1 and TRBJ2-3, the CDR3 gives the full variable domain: KAGVTQTPRYLIKTRGQQVTLSCSPISGHRSVSWYQQTPGQGLQFLFEYFSETQRNKGNFPGRFSGRQFSNSRSEMNVSTLELGDSALYLCASSPGLRDRGQDTQYFGPGTRLTVL.